A single sample is the source of the 4 T cell receptor beta chains below, sequenced in a study of T cell responses to AZD1222 COVID-19 vaccine. Sequencing used immunoSEQ multiplex PCR; TCRdb keeps in-frame clones, though not all of them. The sample includes over 100,000 clones, roughly 90% seen only once; the top ten take 6.5% to 9%. The input for sequencing was peripheral blood, taken on day 0 of AZD1222 vaccination. The receptors shown here come from an adult in good health.

The chain carries TRBV7-2 and TRBJ2-3, with 10 bases matching TRBD1. The CDR3 consists of 13 residues. Per the germline V gene, CDR1 is SGHTA and CDR2 is FQGNSA. DNA for the CDR3: TGTGCTACCGGGACAGGGGTAGGGTATACGCAGTATTTT. Its protein product is CATGTGVGYTQYF.

V is TRBV7-3 and J is TRBJ1-1, with D hard to call. Trimming removed 1 base at V and 0 bases at J, with 3 bases between. This CDR3 has 13 residues. From germline, CDR1 is SGHTA and CDR2 FQGTGA. In nucleotides, the CDR3 is TGTGCCAGCAGCTTAATCTTGAACACTGAAGCTTTCTTT. It encodes CASSLILNTEAFF.

The CDR3 DNA sequence: TGTGCCATCAGGGTACAAGGGGGTAGGATGAACACTGAAGCTTTCTTT. It is translated as CAIRVQGGRMNTEAFF. The chain combines TRBV10-3 with TRBJ1-1; possibly TRBD1 for D (6 bases). Germline V gives CDR1 ENHRY, CDR2 SYGVKD. Trimming removed 6 bases at V and 0 bases at J, with 17 bases between. This CDR3 region has 16 residues.

The genes are TRBV5-1 and TRBJ1-5; D is possibly TRBD1 (6 bases). CDR1 SGHRS and CDR2 YFSETQ come from the germline V gene. This CDR3 is built from 22 residues. The V and J ends lost 4 bases and 1 base respectively, with 33 bases between them. The CDR3 here is CASSIRDKGDVPPSISNQPQHF. The CDR3 nucleotides are TGCGCCAGCAGCATCCGGGACAAGGGGGATGTACCCCCGTCAATCAGCAATCAGCCCCAGCATTTT.